A single T cell receptor beta chain is shown here with its context. Its target is not known. Clones were read by immunoSEQ multiplex PCR, and TCRdb kept only the in-frame ones, dropping some. This table has approximately 16,000 clones, roughly 88% appearing once. The data originate from a study of CD4+ T cells in melanoma. General study findings and limits: Diverse differentiation states were reported for melanoma neoantigen-specific CD4+ T cells. A reported correlation linked neoantigen-specific CD4+ T cells to CD8+, macrophage and B cell function.

The CDR3 sequence is 12 residues long. V lost 1 base, J lost 5 bases, and 7 bases lay in between. From germline, CDR1 is SGHRS and CDR2 YFSETQ. Material for sequencing was cells from a culture (not recorded whether cultured in vitro). The receptor comes from a human donor with melanoma. The chain recombines TRBV5-1 with TRBJ2-7; unclear D gene. This chain's CDR3 is CASSLTVNEQYF. The CDR3 DNA follows: TGCGCCAGCAGCTTGACCGTCAACGAGCAGTACTTC.